Below, 23 T cell receptor beta chains from the same sample are listed, as sequenced in a study of a mutant IDH1 vaccine in newly diagnosed glioma (dated by TCRdb to the early 2020s). Library preparation used the immunoSEQ multiplex PCR assay. The table was pulled from immuneACCESS by TCRdb, which kept in-frame rearrangements only. Such tables lose some clones; where checked, under half of the loss comes from unresolved V genes, and the rest has no known cause. A total of roughly 70,000 clones appear in this sample, 70% to 85% of them only once. Clones ranked in the top ten supply roughly 9% of the sample. These receptors' targets are unknown. The time point label of this sample denotes: week 11, during vaccination. Each vaccine dose, consisting of 300 ug of a 20-mer mutant IDH1 peptide in Montanide, was administered subcutaneously with topical imiquimod. Source: PBMCs, taken from a glioma patient whose treatment included an IDH1 peptide vaccine. All receptors come from a woman between 50 and 59 years old with glioma.

J is TRBJ2-3 and V is TRBV6-1; weak D call: TRBD1 (5 bases). The CDR3 is 14 amino acids. Germline V lookup: CDR1 MNHNS, CDR2 SASEGT. V lost 8 bases and J 2 bases, leaving 14 bases between the germline ends. CDR3 coding DNA: TGTGCCAGCCAGAGTCAGGGCGCCACAGATACGCAGTATTTT. Its protein product is CASQSQGATDTQYF.

This rearrangement joins TRBV4-1 to TRBJ2-7; 8 bases match TRBD1. Trimming removed 5 bases from V and 3 bases from J; junction bases left unmatched: 6. The CDR3 sequence is 14 residues long. Germline assignment: CDR1 MGHRA and CDR2 YSYEKL. CDR3 DNA sequence: TGCGCCAGCAGCTCAACCAGGGGGCTCTACGAGCAGTACTTC. This translates into CASSSTRGLYEQYF.

The gene calls are TRBV5-1 and TRBJ1-4, with D uncertain. The CDR3 runs to 14 residues. The germline V and J ends were trimmed by 0 bases and 3 bases, with 6 bases remaining between them. Germline lookup yields CDR1 SGHRS and CDR2 YFSETQ. The CDR3 here is CASSLERANEKLFF. The CDR3 DNA follows: TGCGCCAGCAGCTTGGAGAGGGCTAATGAAAAACTGTTTTTT.

The chain carries TRBV27 and TRBJ1-6; 10 positions match TRBD1. J lost 10 bases, V lost 6 bases, and 9 bases had no gene match. CDR1 and CDR2 (germline): MNHEY, SMNVEV (reference sequence). This CDR3 comprises 15 residues. The CDR3 region is CASRTGTGVLSPLHF. The CDR3 DNA reads as TGTGCCAGCAGGACCGGGACAGGGGTACTATCACCCCTCCACTTT.

The chain employs TRBV6-5 and TRBJ1-1; D gene uncertain. CDR1 is MNHEY, CDR2 SVGAGI, per germline. This CDR3 is built from 13 residues. V lost 7 bases to trimming and J lost 6 bases, with 15 bases between them. CDR3 in DNA: TGTGCCAGCACCACTTCATTGATTTCTGAAGCTTTCTTT. It specifies CASTTSLISEAFF.

This clone has just one count. The J gene is TRBJ1-4, the V gene TRBV10-3, with a weak D call TRBD1 (5 bases). Germline V CDR1 and CDR2: ENHRY, SYGVKD. CDR3 size: 14 residues. V was trimmed by 6 bases and J by 0 bases, leaving 8 bases between them. The CDR3 spells CAISQGATNEKLFF. CDR3 nucleotide sequence: TGTGCCATCAGCCAGGGTGCAACTAATGAAAAACTGTTTTTT.

The chain carries TRBV9 and TRBJ2-5; D not resolved. V dropped 2 bases and J dropped 2 bases, with 10 bases sitting between them. CDR3 length equals 14 residues. Germline values: CDR1 SGDLS, CDR2 YYNGEE. The chain's CDR3 is CASSVLAEQETQYF. In nucleotides, the CDR3 is TGTGCCAGCAGCGTCTTGGCGGAACAAGAGACCCAGTACTTC.

The J gene is TRBJ1-2, the V gene TRBV18; TRBD1 agrees at 9 bases. CDR3 size: 13 residues. The trim removed 6 bases at V and 4 bases at J, leaving 3 bases unmatched. The germline V gene has CDR1 KGHSH and CDR2 LQKENI. The CDR3 loop is CASSQTGGYGYTF. In nucleotides, the CDR3 is TGTGCCAGCTCCCAGACAGGGGGCTATGGCTACACCTTC.

The rearrangement links TRBV6-1 to TRBJ1-3, with TRBD1 matching 8 bases. V shed 4 bases, J shed 3 bases, and the junction held 5 bases outside the gene matches. Germline V gene sequence: CDR1 MNHNS, CDR2 SASEGT. The CDR3 has 15 residues. Written as DNA, the CDR3 is TGTGCCAGCAGTGCAGGGGGCGGCGGTGGAAACACCATATATTTT. Amino acid sequence: CASSAGGGGGNTIYF.

In this sample, this clone turned up a few times. The chain carries TRBV29-1 and TRBJ1-4; the match to TRBD1 covers 10 bases. CDR1 and CDR2 (germline): SQVTM, ANQGSEA. The CDR3 totals 12 residues. The V gene end was trimmed by 7 bases and the J gene end by 10 bases; junction bases not matched to a gene: 6. The DNA of the CDR3 is TGCAGCGGAATCGACAGGGGGCGAAAACTGTTTTTT. Amino acid sequence: CSGIDRGRKLFF.

The chain uses TRBV7-9 and TRBJ1-1; D not resolved. The CDR3 is made up of 14 amino acids. V was pared by 5 bases and J by 7 bases, with 17 bases between. The V gene's germline CDR1 is SEHNR and CDR2 FQNEAQ (reference sequence). Written as DNA, the CDR3 is TGTGCCAGCAGCCCCGAGGTCTTTCCTAGTGAAGCTTTCTTT. This translates into CASSPEVFPSEAFF. The variable domain in full, with the rest retrieved from reference TRBV7-9 and TRBJ1-1, is DTGVSQNPRHKITKRGQNVTFRCDPISEHNRLYWYRQTLGQGPEFLTYFQNEAQLEKSRLLSDRFSAERPKGSFSTLEIQRTEQGDSAMYLCASSPEVFPSEAFFGQGTRLTVV.

The chain has TRBV11-3 and TRBJ1-1; D is unresolved. CDR1 is SGHNT and CDR2 is YENEEA in the germline V gene. Trimming stripped 5 bases from V and 8 bases from J, with 15 bases between. The CDR3 has 13 residues. For the CDR3, the DNA is TGTGCCAGCAGCCCCGGCGGGGTAAGAGAAGCTTTCTTT. This codes for CASSPGGVREAFF.

This chain links TRBV5-4 with TRBJ2-7; 13 nucleotides agree with TRBD2. With V trimmed by 5 bases and J by 0 bases, 8 bases remained unmatched. Germline V lookup: CDR1 SGHNT, CDR2 YYREEE (reference sequence). The CDR3 runs to 17 residues. The DNA for the CDR3 is TGTGCCAGCAGAACGGGACTAGCGGGATTGAACTCCTACGAGCAGTACTTC. Amino acids: CASRTGLAGLNSYEQYF.

V gene TRBV5-1 combines with J gene TRBJ2-7; tentative D call: TRBD2 (6 bases). The CDR3 spans 15 residues. Trimming removed 4 bases at V and 1 base at J, with 15 bases between. Germline V CDR1 and CDR2: SGHRS, YFSETQ. The CDR3 DNA sequence: TGCGCCAGCAGCCGGGGGTCCAGGAATTCCTACGAGCAGTACTTC. Its translation: CASSRGSRNSYEQYF.

The chain joins TRBV28 to TRBJ1-1, with 7 bases identical to TRBD1. V lost 2 bases to trimming and J lost 11 bases; unmatched junction nucleotides: 11. Germline lookup yields CDR1 MDHEN and CDR2 SYDVKM. The CDR3 has 14 residues. The CDR3 region is CASSLTRQGRGAFF. Here the CDR3 DNA reads TGTGCCAGCAGTTTAACCCGACAGGGACGAGGTGCTTTCTTT.

The rearrangement uses TRBV2 and TRBJ2-7; 8 nucleotides match TRBD1. From germline, CDR1 is SNHLY and CDR2 FYNNEI. V dropped 3 bases and J dropped 6; count of bases not matched to a gene: 7. The CDR3 extends over 14 amino acids. The CDR3: CASSDRTGTGEQYF. The CDR3 region has the DNA TGTGCCAGCAGTGACAGGACAGGGACGGGCGAGCAGTACTTC.

CDR3 nucleotides: TGCAGCGTTGCCCTGGACACAGCCTACGAGCAGTACTTC. It yields the protein CSVALDTAYEQYF. V and J are TRBV29-1 and TRBJ2-7; tentative D call: TRBD1 (5 bases). The CDR3 runs 13 residues. Germline V CDR1 and CDR2: SQVTM, ANQGSEA. V was clipped by 4 bases and J by 2 bases, with 12 bases between them.

This clone was observed a handful of times. This chain connects TRBV27 to TRBJ1-2; the D is unclear. The CDR3 extends over 14 amino acids. CDR1 is MNHEY and CDR2 is SMNVEV in the germline V gene (reference sequence). V lost 4 bases and J lost 3, with 12 bases in between. The CDR3 is CASSSSMADYGYTF. CDR3 DNA sequence: TGTGCCAGCAGTTCCTCTATGGCCGACTATGGCTACACCTTC.

This rearrangement joins TRBV4-1 to TRBJ1-2; 7 bases align to TRBD1. This CDR3 comprises 13 residues. V was pared by 4 bases and J by 3 bases, with 2 bases of the junction left unmatched. Germline V gene sequence: CDR1 MGHRA, CDR2 YSYEKL. The DNA of the CDR3 is TGCGCCAGCAGCCCACAGGGGCACTATGGCTACACCTTC. Translated, it gives CASSPQGHYGYTF.

The V call is TRBV10-1, the J call TRBJ2-1; possible D gene TRBD1, 5 bases. The germline V gene encodes CDR1 WNHNN and CDR2 SYGVQD (reference sequence). V dropped 6 bases and J dropped 8 bases, with 23 bases sitting between them. The CDR3 consists of 16 residues. CDR3: CASSPLVFRGGDEQFF. The CDR3 DNA is TGCGCCAGCAGCCCCCTCGTTTTTAGGGGTGGGGATGAGCAGTTCTTC.

This chain uses TRBV28 with TRBJ2-7, with 7 bases lining up with TRBD1. The V gene's germline CDR1 is MDHEN and CDR2 SYDVKM. V shed 6 bases and J 3 bases; nucleotides not matched to a gene: 11. This CDR3 has 15 residues. The CDR3 DNA reads TGTGCCAGCAGCCCCCCCGACAGGGTATTCTACGAGCAGTACTTC. Its translation: CASSPPDRVFYEQYF.

J is TRBJ1-1 and V is TRBV29-1; 7 bases match TRBD1. This CDR3 has 12 residues. V lost 7 bases to trimming and J lost 6 bases; unmatched junction nucleotides: 8. Germline V gives CDR1 SQVTM, CDR2 ANQGSEA. The CDR3 spells CSGRQGWAEAFF. DNA for the CDR3: TGCAGCGGGCGACAGGGTTGGGCTGAAGCTTTCTTT.

The rearrangement links TRBV5-8 to TRBJ1-6; 7 bases fit TRBD1. The germline gives CDR1 SGHTS, CDR2 YDEGEE. The CDR3 contains 13 residues. V lost 1 base and J lost 8; bases outside the gene matches: 0. The CDR3 bases are TGTGCCAGCAGCTTGACAGGGGATTCACCCCTCCACTTT. Translation gives CASSLTGDSPLHF.